This T cell receptor (beta chain) was captured in a study of shared clonotypes between healthy human individuals. On the study more broadly: The study drew on a couple of women and a few men aged 18 to 49 as donors. Study conclusions and caveats: Limited genetic and exposure-history diversity came from having few donors.

The authors ran the assay at deep level. Using immunoSEQ multiplex PCR, the repertoire was profiled, and TCRdb retains in-frame clones only, with some absent. The data contain 1.5 million to 2.5 million clones, about 95% of them singletons. Turning to this clone: Its antigen is unknown.

V lost 6 bases and J lost 8, with 14 bases in between. The CDR3 is 13 amino acids. CDR1 and CDR2 (germline): SNHLY, FYNNEI. The naive CD8 subset, CD45RO-negative cells positively selected for CCR7, excluded terminally differentiated effector memory CD45RA+ cells. This sequence originates from a man aged 18-30 years in good health. The chain is built from TRBV2 and TRBJ2-1; D gene unclear. The sample comprised naive CD8+ T cells sorted from blood. In nucleotides, the CDR3 is TGTGCCAGCAGACCAGGAAAGACGGATGAGCAGTTCTTC. Translated, it gives CASRPGKTDEQFF.